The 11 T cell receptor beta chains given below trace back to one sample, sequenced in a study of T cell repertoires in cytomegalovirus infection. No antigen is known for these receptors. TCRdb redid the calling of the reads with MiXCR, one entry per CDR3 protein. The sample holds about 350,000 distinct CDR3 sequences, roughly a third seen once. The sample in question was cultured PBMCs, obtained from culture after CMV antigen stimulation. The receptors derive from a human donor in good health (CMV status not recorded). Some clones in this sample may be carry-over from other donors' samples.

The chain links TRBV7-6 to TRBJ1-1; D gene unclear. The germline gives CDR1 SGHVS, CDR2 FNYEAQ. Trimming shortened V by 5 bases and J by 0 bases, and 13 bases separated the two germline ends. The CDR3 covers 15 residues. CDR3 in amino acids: CASSPRMGMNTEAFF. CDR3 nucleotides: TGTGCCAGCAGCCCCCGCATGGGCATGAACACTGAAGCTTTCTTT.

The CDR3 region has the DNA TGTGCCAGCAGCTTAAGTCTAGCGGGGGTGGCTGGGAATGAGCAGTTCTTC. Its translation is CASSLSLAGVAGNEQFF. This rearrangement joins TRBV7-9 to TRBJ2-1; 10 nucleotides align to TRBD2. Germline lookup yields CDR1 SEHNR and CDR2 FQNEAQ (reference sequence). This CDR3 contains 17 residues. V lost 2 bases to trimming and J lost 7 bases; unmatched junction nucleotides: 11.

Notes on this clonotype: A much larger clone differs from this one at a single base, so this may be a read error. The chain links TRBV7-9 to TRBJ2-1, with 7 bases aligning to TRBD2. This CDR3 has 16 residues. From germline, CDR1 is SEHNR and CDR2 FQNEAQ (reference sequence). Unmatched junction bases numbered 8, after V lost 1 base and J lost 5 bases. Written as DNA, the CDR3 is TGTGCCAGCAGCTTAGGGGTCGGGGGGAGCCACAATGAGCAGTTCTTC. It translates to CASSLGVGGSHNEQFF.

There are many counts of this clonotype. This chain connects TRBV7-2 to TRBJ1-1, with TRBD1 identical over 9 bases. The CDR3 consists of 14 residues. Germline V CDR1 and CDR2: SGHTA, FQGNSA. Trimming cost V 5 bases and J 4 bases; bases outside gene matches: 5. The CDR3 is CASSGTGKSTEAFF. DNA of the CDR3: TGTGCCAGCAGCGGGACAGGGAAAAGCACTGAAGCTTTCTTT.

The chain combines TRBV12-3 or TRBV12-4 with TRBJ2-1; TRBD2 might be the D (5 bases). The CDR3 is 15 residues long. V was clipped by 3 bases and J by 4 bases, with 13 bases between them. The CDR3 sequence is CASSFLTAGYNEQFF. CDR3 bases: TGTGCCAGCAGTTTCTTGACGGCGGGTTACAATGAGCAGTTCTTC.

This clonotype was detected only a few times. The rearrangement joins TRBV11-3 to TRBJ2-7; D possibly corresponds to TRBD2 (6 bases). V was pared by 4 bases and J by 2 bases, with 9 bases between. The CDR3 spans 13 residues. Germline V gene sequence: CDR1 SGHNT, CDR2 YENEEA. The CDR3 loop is CASSSGLTYEQYV. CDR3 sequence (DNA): TGTGCCAGCAGCTCGGGACTCACCTACGAGCAGTACGTC.

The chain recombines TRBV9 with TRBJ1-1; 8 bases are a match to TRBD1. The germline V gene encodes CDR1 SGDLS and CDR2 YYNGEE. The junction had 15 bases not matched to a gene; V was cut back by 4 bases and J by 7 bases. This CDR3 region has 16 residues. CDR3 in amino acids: CASSLPPDRGGSEAFF. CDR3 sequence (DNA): TGTGCCAGCAGCCTTCCTCCTGACAGGGGAGGGAGTGAAGCTTTCTTT.

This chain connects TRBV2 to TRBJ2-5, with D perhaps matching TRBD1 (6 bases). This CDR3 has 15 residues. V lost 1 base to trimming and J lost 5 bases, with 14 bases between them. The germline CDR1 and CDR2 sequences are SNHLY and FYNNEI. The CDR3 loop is CASSEGGLREETQYF. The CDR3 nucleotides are TGTGCCAGCAGTGAAGGGGGGCTCAGGGAGGAGACCCAGTACTTC.

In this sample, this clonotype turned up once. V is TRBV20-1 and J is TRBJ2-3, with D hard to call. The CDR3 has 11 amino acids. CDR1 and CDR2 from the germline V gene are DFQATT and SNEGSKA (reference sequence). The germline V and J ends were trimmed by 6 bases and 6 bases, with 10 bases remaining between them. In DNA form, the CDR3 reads TGCAGTGCGAAACAAGCGGATACGCAGTATTTT. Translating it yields CSAKQADTQYF.

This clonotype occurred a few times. CDR3 residues: CASSFTGVGQPQHF. Written as DNA, the CDR3 is TGTGCCAGCAGTTTCACAGGGGTTGGTCAGCCCCAGCATTTT. This chain joins TRBV12-3 or TRBV12-4 and TRBJ1-5; TRBD1 agrees at 7 bases. The ends lost 3 bases at V and 6 bases at J; junction bases unmatched: 5. This CDR3 has 14 residues.

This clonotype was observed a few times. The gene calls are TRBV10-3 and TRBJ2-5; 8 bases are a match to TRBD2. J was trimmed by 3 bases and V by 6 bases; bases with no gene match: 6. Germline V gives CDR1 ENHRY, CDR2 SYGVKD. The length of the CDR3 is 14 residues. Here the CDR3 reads CAIRGGLGEETQYF. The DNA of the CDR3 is TGTGCCATCAGGGGGGGACTAGGAGAAGAGACCCAGTACTTC.